This T cell receptor (beta chain) was profiled in a study of T-cell memory formation after mild COVID-19. TCRdb re-called the 5' RACE reads with MiXCR, one entry per CDR3 protein. This table has 350,000 to 500,000 distinct CDR3 sequences, around 19% appearing once. Looked up from germline, CDR1 is SGHRS and CDR2 is YFSETQ. This CDR3 has 15 residues. Germline trimming cut 0 bases from V and 3 bases from J; bases unmatched to any gene: 5. This clonotype was detected a few times. Its specificity is unknown. Study results and caveats: Nothing showed for sure that second-wave clones peaking on day 37 were SARS-CoV-2 specific.

The sequencing sample was made of PBMCs or a T cell subset sorted from them (not recorded which). The source is an adult woman who had mild COVID-19 (a few samples of this study predate the infection). Cell type and time point are not known. The rearrangement links TRBV5-1 to TRBJ1-1; 7 nucleotides line up with TRBD1. The DNA for the CDR3 is TGCGCCAGCAGCTTGGGACAGGGCGGAGACACTGAAGCTTTCTTT. Its translation: CASSLGQGGDTEAFF. The variable domain in full, completed from reference TRBV5-1 and TRBJ1-1, reads KAGVTQTPRYLIKTRGQQVTLSCSPISGHRSVSWYQQTPGQGLQFLFEYFSETQRNKGNFPGRFSGRQFSNSRSEMNVSTLELGDSALYLCASSLGQGGDTEAFFGQGTRLTVV.